The sequence of this T cell receptor (beta chain) was determined in a study of blood T cell repertoires in COVID-19. Turning to the study itself: Researchers got acute and convalescent COVID-19 samples from the United States, Italy and Spain. T cells, B-cell-depleted T cells, or PBMCs supplied cDNA or gDNA.

Germline lookup yields CDR1 SNHLY and CDR2 FYNNEI. The V end was cut by 8 bases, the J end by 2 bases, with 10 bases between. The CDR3 spans 12 residues. Per the original methods: Amplification of reference gene primers provided the estimated nucleated cell counts. TCRdb's copy holds only in-frame clones and misses some; the assay was immunoSEQ multiplex PCR. V and J calls and clone size are as listed in that table; D and trimming were resolved from the DNA. The table records about 81,000 clones, around 91% of them present only once. The sample consisted of peripheral blood. V gene TRBV2 combines with J gene TRBJ2-7, with D possibly matching TRBD1 (6 bases). This sequence originates from a woman in her 50s in a cohort sampled during active COVID-19. The CDR3, as DNA: TGTGCCAGCCGTCGGGACACCTACGAGCAGTACTTC. It yields the protein CASRRDTYEQYF. The variable domain in full, completed from reference TRBV2 and TRBJ2-7, reads EPEVTQTPSHQVTQMGQEVILRCVPISNHLYFYWYRQILGQKVEFLVSFYNNEISEKSEIFDDQFSVERPDGSNFTLKIRSTKLEDSAMYFCASRRDTYEQYFGPGTRLTVT.